One and the same sample provided the 11 T cell receptor beta chains below, sequenced in a study of blood T cell repertoires in COVID-19. Here immunoSEQ multiplex PCR was the method, and the copy in TCRdb shows in-frame clones only, minus some. This table has approximately 110,000 clones, about 80% appearing once. Sequenced input: peripheral blood. These receptors were taken from a woman in her fifties or sixties with acute or convalescent COVID-19.

The V gene is TRBV4-1, the J gene TRBJ2-2, with D uncertain. V was trimmed by 4 bases and J by 4 bases, leaving 16 bases between them. There are 16 residues in the CDR3. CDR1 is MGHRA, CDR2 YSYEKL, per germline. CDR3 region: CASSPDDRFPTGELFF. The CDR3 DNA follows: TGCGCCAGCAGCCCAGACGATCGGTTCCCCACCGGGGAGCTGTTTTTT.

The chain carries TRBV28 and TRBJ1-6; 7 positions match TRBD1. Germline V gene lookup returns CDR1 MDHEN and CDR2 SYDVKM. This CDR3 has 15 residues. V was clipped by 6 bases and J by 5 bases; unmatched bases: 7. The CDR3 spells CASSGSTGNNSPLHF. The CDR3 bases are TGTGCCAGCAGCGGCTCGACAGGGAATAATTCACCCCTCCACTTT. Supplemented by reference TRBV28 and TRBJ1-6, the full variable domain reads DVKVTQSSRYLVKRTGEKVFLECVQDMDHENMFWYRQDPGLGLRLIYFSYDVKMKEKGDIPEGYSVSREKKERFSLILESASTNQTSMYLCASSGSTGNNSPLHFGNGTRLTVT.

The genes are TRBV6-5 and TRBJ1-2; 8 bases are shared with TRBD1. There are 14 residues in the CDR3. Looked up from germline, CDR1 is MNHEY and CDR2 is SVGAGI. The V and J ends lost 5 bases and 4 bases, in that order; junction bases with no gene match: 6. The chain's CDR3 is CASSLNQGAYGYTF. The CDR3 DNA reads as TGTGCCAGCAGTCTCAACCAGGGGGCCTATGGCTACACCTTC.

This clone was observed once. DNA for the CDR3: TGTGCCAGCAGCCCCGGGGGGTCACTGGATACGCAGTATTTT. Protein: CASSPGGSLDTQYF. The J gene is TRBJ2-3, the V gene TRBV6-4; 7 bases map to TRBD2. Trimming at V came to 6 bases and at J to 6 bases, leaving 9 bases not matched to a gene. The CDR3 runs to 14 residues. Germline lookup yields CDR1 MRHNA and CDR2 SNTAGT.

The J gene is TRBJ1-2, the V gene TRBV2; no firm D call. Per the germline V gene, CDR1 is SNHLY and CDR2 is FYNNEI. Trimming pared 7 bases from V and 8 bases from J, leaving 17 bases between. This CDR3 region has 13 residues. CDR3 residues: CASTPGLGRGYTF. The CDR3 region has the DNA TGTGCCAGCACCCCCGGTTTGGGGAGGGGCTACACCTTC.

This chain uses TRBV6-6 with TRBJ2-7, with TRBD2 as a possible D gene (5 bases). There are 14 residues in the CDR3. Trimming removed 0 bases from V and 6 bases from J, with 12 bases in between. Germline lookup yields CDR1 MNHNY and CDR2 SVGAGI (reference sequence). The CDR3 sequence: CASSYSSGSVEQYF. The CDR3 nucleotides read TGTGCCAGCAGTTACTCATCGGGGTCCGTCGAGCAGTACTTC.

The J gene is TRBJ1-2, the V gene TRBV9; possibly TRBD1 for D (6 bases). Germline V gene sequence: CDR1 SGDLS, CDR2 YYNGEE. The CDR3 runs 12 residues. V lost 1 base and J 9 bases, leaving 10 bases between the germline ends. The CDR3 region has the DNA TGTGCCAGCAGCGTAACAGGGCTCAGCTACACCTTC. It specifies CASSVTGLSYTF.

This chain uses TRBV19 with TRBJ1-1; D is perhaps TRBD1 (5 bases). CDR3 length: 14 residues. Germline V lookup: CDR1 LNHDA, CDR2 SQIVND (reference sequence). V shed 3 bases and J shed 6 bases, with 14 bases lying between them. Written as DNA, the CDR3 is TGTGCCAGTAGTATTGCAGCAGGGCGGCCTGAAGCTTTCTTT. Translation gives CASSIAAGRPEAFF.

This chain links TRBV5-1 with TRBJ1-1; no definite D call. Germline V gene sequence: CDR1 SGHRS, CDR2 YFSETQ. The CDR3 covers 14 residues. V lost 2 bases, J lost 1 base, and 9 bases lay in between. In DNA form, the CDR3 reads TGCGCCAGCAGCTTTAACAGCTGGAACACTGAAGCTTTCTTT. Translating it yields CASSFNSWNTEAFF.

The count of this clone is one. The chain has TRBV6-5 and TRBJ1-3; unclear D gene. V was shortened by 8 bases and J by 4 bases, with 18 bases between the two germline ends. This CDR3 has 15 amino acids. The germline V gene encodes CDR1 MNHEY and CDR2 SVGAGI. The CDR3 DNA reads TGTGCCAGCCTACCGTCCCCCTGGTTCGGAAACACCATATATTTT. Its translation: CASLPSPWFGNTIYF.

This clone was recorded a few times. The chain carries TRBV18 and TRBJ1-2; D uncertain. The V and J ends lost 4 bases and 7 bases respectively, with 7 bases between them. Germline-derived CDR1 and CDR2 are KGHSH and LQKENI. The CDR3 is 11 amino acids. The CDR3 loop reads CASSRGVGYTF. The CDR3 DNA sequence: TGTGCCAGCTCACGCGGGGTTGGCTACACCTTC.